These 21 T cell receptor beta chains were all obtained from the same sample, sequenced in a study of blood T cells in healthy people across ages. The use of a sample-barcoded 5' primer and a J-beta primer mix characterized a second PCR of roughly 7 to 11 cycles. TCRdb passed the 5' RACE reads through MiXCR, listing each CDR3 protein once. Found here are about a million distinct CDR3 sequences, around two fifths of them singletons; the top ten hold around 12%. The sample taken for sequencing was blood. These receptors were taken from a young man in good health.

CDR3 DNA: TGTGCCAGCAGCGCTCCCTCGGGCCCTAGCACAGATACGCAGTATTTT. This gives the protein CASSAPSGPSTDTQYF. The gene calls are TRBV9 and TRBJ2-3; no firm D call. Trimming left V 3 bases short and J 0 bases short, with 14 bases between. The CDR3 is 16 residues long. The germline gives CDR1 SGDLS, CDR2 YYNGEE.

The chain recombines TRBV6-5 with TRBJ1-2; 8 bases fit TRBD1. The CDR3 loop spans 15 amino acids. V trimming: 2 bases; J trimming: 6 bases; junction bases outside the gene matches: 8. CDR1 and CDR2 (germline): MNHEY, SVGAGI. The CDR3 here is CASSYLLQGVNGYTF. CDR3 in DNA: TGTGCCAGCAGTTACCTTTTACAGGGGGTCAATGGCTACACCTTC.

This clonotype was seen a few times. The chain combines TRBV29-1 with TRBJ1-2; 9 bases match TRBD1. Germline V gene lookup returns CDR1 SQVTM and CDR2 ANQGSEA. The CDR3 extends over 14 amino acids. Germline trimming cut 6 bases from V and 3 bases from J; bases unmatched to any gene: 8. This CDR3 reads CSVPGQGYYYGYTF. The CDR3, as DNA: TGCAGCGTCCCTGGACAGGGGTACTACTATGGCTACACCTTC. The full variable domain, completed using reference TRBV29-1 and TRBJ1-2, is SAVISQKPSRDICQRGTSLTIQCQVDSQVTMMFWYRQQPGQSLTLIATANQGSEATYESGFVIDKFPISRPNLTFSTLTVSNMSPEDSSIYLCSVPGQGYYYGYTFGSGTRLTVV.

The genes are TRBV7-9 and TRBJ2-5; 7 positions agree with TRBD1. Germline V gene data show CDR1 as SEHNR and CDR2 as FQNEAQ (reference sequence). The CDR3 has 19 residues. V lost 10 bases and J lost 4; bases outside the gene matches: 27. CDR3 in DNA: TGTGCCACCACACCAAAAACGGACAGGAGGATCGGTAATGGAGAGACCCAGTACTTC. This gives the protein CATTPKTDRRIGNGETQYF.

The V and J genes are TRBV7-9 and TRBJ1-1, with D unresolved. The CDR3 length is 12 residues. Germline V gene lookup returns CDR1 SEHNR and CDR2 FQNEAQ (reference sequence). Trimming pared 3 bases from V and 10 bases from J, leaving 12 bases between. The CDR3 sequence is CASSLGWTLAFF. The CDR3 bases are TGTGCCAGCAGCTTGGGGTGGACTTTAGCTTTCTTT.

This clonotype was observed many times. It may be a read error: a sequence one base away is much more abundant. The chain links TRBV6-2 or TRBV6-3 to TRBJ2-5; D is ambiguous. There are 16 residues in the CDR3. CDR1 is MNHEY and CDR2 is SVGEGT in the germline V gene. V lost 8 bases, J lost 11 bases, and 30 bases lay in between. The CDR3: CASVVRQTKLINEQYF. The CDR3 bases are TGTGCCAGCGTGGTTCGGCAGACAAAGTTGATCAATGAGCAGTACTTC.

This clonotype has ten or more counts. The chain couples TRBV12-3 or TRBV12-4 to TRBJ1-2; TRBD1 matches at 7 bases. V was pared by 7 bases and J by 4 bases, with 6 bases of the junction left unmatched. This CDR3 has 13 amino acids. The DNA of the CDR3 is TGTGCCAGCACCCCTACAGGGGCCTATGGCTACACCTTC. The encoded protein is CASTPTGAYGYTF.

This chain links TRBV20-1 with TRBJ2-1; TRBD2 is a possible D gene (6 bases). The CDR3 loop spans 14 amino acids. V was trimmed by 0 bases and J by 7 bases, leaving 13 bases between them. Germline assignment: CDR1 DFQATT and CDR2 SNEGSKA (reference sequence). The CDR3 DNA follows: TGCAGTGCTAGAGATGGGCTAGCGACAAATGAGCAGTTCTTC. Translating gives CSARDGLATNEQFF.

V is TRBV28 and J is TRBJ1-4; 7 bases map to TRBD1. The V and J ends lost 6 bases and 0 bases, in that order; junction bases with no gene match: 4. Germline V gives CDR1 MDHEN, CDR2 SYDVKM. This CDR3 contains 15 residues. CDR3 loop: CASSRGQATNEKLFF. CDR3 DNA: TGTGCCAGCAGCCGCGGACAGGCAACTAATGAAAAACTGTTTTTT.

This clonotype was detected a few times. The V call is TRBV6-5, the J call TRBJ2-1, with D unclear. V was pared by 5 bases and J by 0 bases, with 11 bases between. The V gene's germline CDR1 is MNHEY and CDR2 SVGAGI. The length of the CDR3 is 15 residues. The CDR3: CASSEQQSSYNEQFF. CDR3 bases: TGTGCCAGCAGTGAGCAGCAGAGCTCCTACAATGAGCAGTTCTTC.

The genes are TRBV18 and TRBJ2-7, with TRBD1 identical over 7 bases. In germline, CDR1 is KGHSH, CDR2 LQKENI. The CDR3 loop spans 17 amino acids. V gave up 3 bases and J gave up 4 bases; unmatched junction bases: 15. CDR3 region: CASSPYGRQGGLYEQYF. In DNA, the CDR3 is TGTGCCAGCTCACCTTACGGCCGACAGGGCGGATTGTACGAGCAGTACTTC.

The chain carries TRBV11-2 and TRBJ1-1; D unresolved. V was trimmed by 5 bases and J by 1 base, leaving 11 bases between them. The germline V gene encodes CDR1 SGHAT and CDR2 FQNNGV. The CDR3 runs to 14 residues. CDR3 sequence: CASSADAANTEAFF. Here the CDR3 DNA reads TGTGCCAGCAGCGCCGACGCCGCGAACACTGAAGCTTTCTTT.

This clonotype was picked up a small number of times. The V call is TRBV7-2, the J call TRBJ1-2, with unresolved D. This CDR3 is built from 15 residues. The germline V gene has CDR1 SGHTA and CDR2 FQGNSA. V was cut by 1 base and J by 2 bases, with 11 bases left in between. The DNA of the CDR3 is TGTGCCAGCAGCTTAGTAGGGCCGAAAAACTATGGCTACACCTTC. It is translated as CASSLVGPKNYGYTF.

There are a few counts of this clonotype. The rearrangement joins TRBV6-2 or TRBV6-3 to TRBJ1-1; no clear D. Trimming stripped 6 bases from V and 5 bases from J, with 13 bases between. The CDR3 runs 13 residues. The germline V gene encodes CDR1 MNHEY and CDR2 SVGEGT. This CDR3 is CASSPLIRTEAFF. For the CDR3, the DNA is TGTGCCAGCAGCCCTCTCATAAGGACTGAAGCTTTCTTT.

The chain recombines TRBV20-1 with TRBJ1-2; weak D call: TRBD1 (6 bases). V was clipped by 3 bases and J by 8 bases, with 16 bases between them. The CDR3 sequence is 13 residues long. Per the germline V gene, CDR1 is DFQATT and CDR2 is SNEGSKA (reference sequence). CDR3 region: CSARASSGAGYTF. Here the CDR3 DNA reads TGCAGTGCTAGGGCATCTTCAGGGGCCGGCTACACCTTC.

The J gene is TRBJ1-1, the V gene TRBV9, with D maybe TRBD1 (6 bases). The V gene's germline CDR1 is SGDLS and CDR2 YYNGEE. V was trimmed by 4 bases and J by 1 base, leaving 14 bases between them. This CDR3 is 15 amino acids long. The CDR3 region has the DNA TGTGCCAGCAGCCCCCGACAGGCCCAGAACACTGAAGCTTTCTTT. Translated, it gives CASSPRQAQNTEAFF.

V gene TRBV28 combines with J gene TRBJ2-1, with 13 positions matching TRBD2. J lost 4 bases, V lost 7 bases, and 4 bases had no gene match. Germline values: CDR1 MDHEN, CDR2 SYDVKM. There are 15 residues in the CDR3. The CDR3 here is CASNLGLAGYNEQFF. The CDR3 nucleotides are TGTGCCAGCAACCTGGGACTAGCGGGGTACAATGAGCAGTTCTTC.

This clonotype was seen a few times. This chain uses TRBV29-1 with TRBJ1-1; D is unresolved. Per germline, CDR1 SQVTM and CDR2 ANQGSEA. Deletions cut 6 bases from V and 6 bases from J, with 8 bases between. CDR3 length: 10 residues. For the CDR3, the DNA is TGCAGCGTGCAAAGGTCTGAAGCTTTCTTT. Translating it yields CSVQRSEAFF.

This clonotype has a handful of counts. The J gene is TRBJ1-1, the V gene TRBV14; D possibly corresponds to TRBD1 (6 bases). Germline lookup yields CDR1 SGHDN and CDR2 FVKESK. Trimming left V 0 bases short and J 2 bases short, with 13 bases between. The CDR3 totals 16 residues. CDR3 DNA sequence: TGTGCCAGCAGCCAAGATGGGGCAGGGGATAACACTGAAGCTTTCTTT. It yields the protein CASSQDGAGDNTEAFF.

Worth noting for this clonotype: One junction end does not reproduce the germline sequence, and a read error may be involved. This rearrangement joins TRBV3-1 to TRBJ2-7; D call uncertain. The DNA matches TRBJ2-5 better at its end, which makes the J call doubtful. Germline V lookup: CDR1 LGHDT, CDR2 YNNKEL (reference sequence). The CDR3 runs to 11 residues. CDR3 DNA sequence: TGTACCAGCAGCCAAACAGAGACCCAGTACTTC. The encoded protein is CTSSQTETQYF.

The V and J genes are TRBV11-2 and TRBJ2-7; possibly TRBD2 for D (7 bases). The CDR3 covers 14 residues. Germline assignment: CDR1 SGHAT and CDR2 FQNNGV. Deletions cut 1 base from V and 7 bases from J, with 14 bases between. The CDR3 sequence: CASSLVRGAGEQYF. The CDR3, as DNA: TGTGCCAGCAGCTTAGTCCGGGGGGCAGGAGAGCAGTACTTC.